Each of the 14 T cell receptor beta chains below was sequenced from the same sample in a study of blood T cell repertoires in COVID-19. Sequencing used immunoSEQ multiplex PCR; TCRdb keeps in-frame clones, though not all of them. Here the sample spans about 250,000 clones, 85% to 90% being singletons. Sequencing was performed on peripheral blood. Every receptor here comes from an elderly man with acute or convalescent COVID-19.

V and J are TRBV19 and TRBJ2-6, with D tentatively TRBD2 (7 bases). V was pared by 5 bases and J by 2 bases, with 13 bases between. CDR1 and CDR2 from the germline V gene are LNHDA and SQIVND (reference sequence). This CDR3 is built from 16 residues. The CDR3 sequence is CASSLGGLAGANVLTF. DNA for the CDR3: TGTGCCAGTAGTTTGGGGGGGCTTGCTGGGGCCAACGTCCTGACTTTC.

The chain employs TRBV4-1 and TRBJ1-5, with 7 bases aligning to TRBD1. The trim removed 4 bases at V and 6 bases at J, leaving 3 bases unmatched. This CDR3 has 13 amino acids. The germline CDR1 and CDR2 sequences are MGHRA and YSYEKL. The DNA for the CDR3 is TGCGCCAGCAGCCTGACAGGGAGTCAGCCCCAGCATTTT. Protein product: CASSLTGSQPQHF.

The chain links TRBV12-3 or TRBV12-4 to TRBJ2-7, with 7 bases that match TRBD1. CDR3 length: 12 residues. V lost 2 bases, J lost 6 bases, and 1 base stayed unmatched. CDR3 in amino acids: CASSLRGPEQYF. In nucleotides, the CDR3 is TGTGCCAGCAGTTTAAGGGGGCCCGAGCAGTACTTC.

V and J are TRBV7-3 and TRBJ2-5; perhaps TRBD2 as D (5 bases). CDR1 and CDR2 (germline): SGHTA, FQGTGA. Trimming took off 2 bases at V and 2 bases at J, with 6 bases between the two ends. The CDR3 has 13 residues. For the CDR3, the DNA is TGTGCCAGCAGCTTAGGACTTCAAGAGACCCAGTACTTC. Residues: CASSLGLQETQYF.

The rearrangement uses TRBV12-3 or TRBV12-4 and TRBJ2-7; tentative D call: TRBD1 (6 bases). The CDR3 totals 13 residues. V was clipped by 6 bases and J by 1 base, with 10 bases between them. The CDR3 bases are TGTGCCAGCAGGTCGGACAGTTCCTACGAGCAGTACTTC. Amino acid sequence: CASRSDSSYEQYF.

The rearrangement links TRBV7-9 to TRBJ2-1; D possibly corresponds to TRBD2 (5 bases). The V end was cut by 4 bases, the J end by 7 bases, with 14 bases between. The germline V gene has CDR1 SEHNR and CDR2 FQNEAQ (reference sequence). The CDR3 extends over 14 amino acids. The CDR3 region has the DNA TGTGCCAGCAGCTGGGCAGTCGGGAAGAATGAGCAGTTCTTC. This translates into CASSWAVGKNEQFF.

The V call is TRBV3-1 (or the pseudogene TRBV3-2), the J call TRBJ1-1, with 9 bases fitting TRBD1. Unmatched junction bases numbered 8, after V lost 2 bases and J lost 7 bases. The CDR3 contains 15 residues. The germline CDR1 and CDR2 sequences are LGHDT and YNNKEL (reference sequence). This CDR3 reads CASSQPTTGGNEAFF. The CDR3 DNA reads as TGTGCCAGCAGCCAACCTACAACAGGGGGCAATGAAGCTTTCTTT.

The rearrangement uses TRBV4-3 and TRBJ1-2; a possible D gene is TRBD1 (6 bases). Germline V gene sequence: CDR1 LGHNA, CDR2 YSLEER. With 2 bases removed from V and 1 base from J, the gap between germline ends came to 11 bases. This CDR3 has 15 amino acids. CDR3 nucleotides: TGCGCCAGCAGCCAATCAGGGGCTCTTAACTATGGCTACACCTTC. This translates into CASSQSGALNYGYTF.

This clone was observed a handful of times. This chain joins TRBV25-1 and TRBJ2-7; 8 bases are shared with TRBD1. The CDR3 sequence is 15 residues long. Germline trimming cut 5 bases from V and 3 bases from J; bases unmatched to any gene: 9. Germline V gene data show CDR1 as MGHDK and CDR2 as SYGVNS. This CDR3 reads CASSSTGTGYYEQYF. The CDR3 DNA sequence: TGTGCCAGCAGTTCGACCGGGACAGGTTACTACGAGCAGTACTTC.

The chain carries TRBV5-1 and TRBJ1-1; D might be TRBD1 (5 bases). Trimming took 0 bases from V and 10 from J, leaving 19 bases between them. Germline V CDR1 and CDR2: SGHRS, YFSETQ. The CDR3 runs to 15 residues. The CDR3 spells CASSLEGNILGGAFF. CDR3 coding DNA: TGCGCCAGCAGCTTGGAAGGGAATATATTGGGGGGAGCTTTCTTT.

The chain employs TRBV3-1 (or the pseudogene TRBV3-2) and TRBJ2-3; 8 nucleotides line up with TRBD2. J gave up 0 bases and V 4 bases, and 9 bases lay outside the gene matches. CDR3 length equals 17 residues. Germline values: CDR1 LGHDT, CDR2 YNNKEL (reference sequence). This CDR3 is CASSRSTSGTSTDTQYF. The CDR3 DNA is TGTGCCAGCAGCCGCTCTACTAGCGGAACTAGCACAGATACGCAGTATTTT.

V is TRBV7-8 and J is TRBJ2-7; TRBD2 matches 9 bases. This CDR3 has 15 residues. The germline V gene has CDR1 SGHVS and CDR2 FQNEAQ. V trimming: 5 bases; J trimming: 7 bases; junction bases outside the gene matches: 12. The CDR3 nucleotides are TGTGCCAGCAGCCCCGAGAGTAGCGGGAGATTGGAGCAGTACTTC. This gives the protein CASSPESSGRLEQYF.

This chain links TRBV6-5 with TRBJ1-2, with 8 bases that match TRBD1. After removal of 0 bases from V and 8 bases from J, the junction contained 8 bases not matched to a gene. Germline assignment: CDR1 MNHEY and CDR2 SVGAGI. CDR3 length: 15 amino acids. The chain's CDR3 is CASSYSGQASRGYTF. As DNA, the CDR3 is TGTGCCAGCAGTTACTCGGGACAGGCCTCCAGAGGCTACACCTTC.

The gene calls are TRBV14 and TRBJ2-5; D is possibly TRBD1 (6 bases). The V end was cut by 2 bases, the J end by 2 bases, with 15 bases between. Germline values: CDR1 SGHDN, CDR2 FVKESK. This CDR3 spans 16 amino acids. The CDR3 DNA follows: TGTGCCAGCAGCCAACCGTCCACGCAGGGGCAAGAGACCCAGTACTTC. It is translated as CASSQPSTQGQETQYF.